This T cell receptor beta chain derives from a study of shared clonotypes between healthy human individuals. Study as a whole: Three CD4 naive, three CD4 memory, two CD8 naive and one CD8 memory plate were used per donor.

Terminally differentiated effector memory CD45RA+ cells were excluded by CCR7 positive selection of CD45RO-negative cells. The authors loaded about 200 ng DNA, roughly 33,000 T cell genomes, into sorted-subset replicate PCRs. Libraries were prepared by immunoSEQ multiplex PCR; TCRdb keeps only in-frame clonotypes and omits some of them. Seen here are some 1,900,000 clones, approximately 94% observed once, and the top ten hold 1% to 1.5%. This CDR3 spans 15 amino acids. Trimming cost V 6 bases and J 0 bases, with 14 bases left between them. CDR1 SGHTA and CDR2 FQGNSA come from the germline V gene. Sequenced material: naive CD8+ T cells sorted from blood. This clonotype originated in a man aged 18 to 29 in good health. The chain joins TRBV7-2 to TRBJ1-2; D unclear. The CDR3 DNA follows: TGTGCCAGCAGTCAACCCTACAGTTCTAACTATGGCTACACCTTC. It encodes CASSQPYSSNYGYTF.